Below are 19 T cell receptor beta chains sequenced from a single sample in a study of tumor-infiltrating lymphocytes in primary liver carcinoma. Synthesis of TCR beta cDNA was carried out from 450 to 650 ng total RNA with a constant-region primer. Slightly modified ARM-PCR with three nested multiplex PCR rounds yielded TCR beta libraries. The opening two PCR rounds, about 11 cycles each, paired TRBV1-TRBV30 forward primers with a C-beta reverse primer. Each CDR3 protein gets one entry after TCRdb re-called the multiplex PCR reads with MiXCR. Here the sample spans around 40,000 distinct CDR3 sequences, around 72% being singletons. Starting material for RNA and DNA co-extraction consisted of about 20-32 mg of unsorted bulk tissue. Sequenced: liver tumor tissue from sampling region 2. Specified subset: tumor region T2, inferior pole. These receptors came from a middle-aged man with primary liver carcinoma and hepatitis B virus infection.

This clonotype was observed at least ten times. This rearrangement joins TRBV24-1 to TRBJ2-1, with 8 bases aligning to TRBD2. The CDR3 has 16 amino acids. Losses at the gene ends were 3 bases for V and 7 bases for J; bases not matched to a gene: 10. The V gene's germline CDR1 is KGHDR and CDR2 SFDVKD. The CDR3 reads CATSDATSGQKNEQFF. The CDR3 DNA follows: TGTGCCACCAGTGATGCCACTAGCGGCCAGAAGAATGAGCAGTTCTTC.

The chain employs TRBV5-4 and TRBJ2-1, with 13 bases lining up with TRBD2. V gave up 6 bases and J gave up 9 bases; unmatched junction bases: 12. The CDR3 sequence is 16 residues long. Germline CDR1 and CDR2: SGHNT and YYREEE (reference sequence). In nucleotides, the CDR3 is TGTGCCAGCACCTCCCGAACTAGCGGGAGGGCTCTTGAGCAGTTCTTC. Protein: CASTSRTSGRALEQFF. The full variable domain, in which reference TRBV5-4 and TRBJ2-1 provide the parts outside the CDR3, is ETGVTQSPTHLIKTRGQQVTLRCSSQSGHNTVSWYQQALGQGPQFIFQYYREEENGRGNFPPRFSGLQFPNYSSELNVNALELDDSALYLCASTSRTSGRALEQFFGPGTRLTVL.

Worth noting for this clonotype: One junction end disagrees with the germline gene, perhaps due to a read error. The chain couples TRBV6-1 to TRBJ1-1; D is perhaps TRBD1 (6 bases). This CDR3 has 13 residues. CDR1 is MNHNS, CDR2 SASEGT, per germline. This chain's CDR3 is CASSESGDTETFF. Written as DNA, the CDR3 is TGTGCCAGCAGTGAGTCAGGGGACACTGAAACTTTCTTT.

Concerning this clonotype itself: The junction differs from germline at one of its ends, possibly a read error. The chain has TRBV10-3 and TRBJ2-7, with TRBD2 matching over 9 bases. Germline CDR1 ENHRY, CDR2 SYGVKD. The CDR3 sequence is 14 residues long. CDR3 region: CAICEVSGSYEQYF. The CDR3 DNA follows: TGTGCCATCTGTGAGGTTAGCGGGAGCTACGAGCAGTACTTC.

Points on this clonotype: Compared with germline, one end of the junction differs, possibly owing to a read error. The J gene is TRBJ2-3, the V gene TRBV25-1; a weak D match, TRBD1 (6 bases). Germline V gene sequence: CDR1 MGHDK, CDR2 SYGVNS. The CDR3 loop spans 15 amino acids. CDR3 sequence reads: CTSSDSRAGADTQYF. The CDR3 coding sequence is TGTACCAGCAGTGATAGCAGGGCAGGGGCAGATACGCAGTATTTT.

Note on this clonotype: An end of the junction differs from the germline gene, which may be a read error. CDR3 sequence: CSVRVLGQGIETQCF. The CDR3 coding sequence is TGCAGCGTCCGAGTCCTGGGACAGGGCATTGAGACCCAGTGCTTC. The V and J genes are TRBV29-1 and TRBJ2-5; 9 positions agree with TRBD1. CDR1 and CDR2 (germline): SQVTM, ANQGSEA. This CDR3 contains 15 residues.

This rearrangement joins TRBV29-1 to TRBJ2-1; 11 positions agree with TRBD1. The CDR3 runs to 11 residues. V lost 7 bases, J lost 8 bases, and 1 base stayed unmatched. CDR1 is SQVTM, CDR2 ANQGSEA, per germline. CDR3 bases: TGCAGCGGGACAGGGGGCTATGAGCAGTTCTTC. This codes for CSGTGGYEQFF.

This clonotype has at least ten counts. The chain couples TRBV5-1 to TRBJ2-5; the D gene is possibly TRBD1 (5 bases). CDR1 SGHRS and CDR2 YFSETQ come from the germline V gene. With 0 bases removed from V and 4 bases from J, the gap between germline ends came to 10 bases. This CDR3 spans 14 amino acids. The CDR3: CASSLVQGGETQYF. The CDR3 DNA is TGCGCCAGCAGCTTGGTTCAGGGCGGAGAGACCCAGTACTTC.

Note on this clonotype: The junction differs from germline at one of its ends, possibly a read error. The chain is built from TRBV12-3 or TRBV12-4 and TRBJ2-1; 9 nucleotides match TRBD2. This CDR3 comprises 15 residues. CDR3 residues: CASSLRAGGPHEQFF. DNA for the CDR3: TGTGCCAGCAGTTTACGAGCGGGAGGACCCCATGAGCAGTTTTTC.

This clonotype was observed once. The J gene is TRBJ2-3, the V gene TRBV6-1, with 8 bases that match TRBD2. This CDR3 has 15 residues. The V and J ends lost 7 bases and 5 bases, in that order; junction bases with no gene match: 11. The V gene's germline CDR1 is MNHNS and CDR2 SASEGT. The CDR3 here is CASNPTSGRLDTQYF. The CDR3 nucleotides are TGTGCCAGCAATCCGACAAGCGGGAGATTAGATACGCAGTATTTT.

As for this clonotype: Compared with germline, one end of the junction differs, possibly owing to a read error. The V call is TRBV5-1, the J call TRBJ2-7; 10 bases match TRBD1. From germline, CDR1 is SGHRS and CDR2 YFSETQ. The CDR3 runs to 14 residues. The CDR3 reads CASCQGQGHDEHFF. The CDR3 DNA is TGCGCCAGCTGCCAGGGACAGGGGCATGACGAGCACTTCTTC.

Comment on this clonotype: The junction does not match germline at one end; this may be a read error. The chain uses TRBV4-1 and TRBJ2-7; TRBD2 might be the D (6 bases). Germline assignment: CDR1 MGHRA and CDR2 YSYEKL. The CDR3 has 15 amino acids. The CDR3 reads CASSQELAEGYERYF. CDR3 bases: TGCGCCAGCAGCCAAGAACTTGCGGAGGGATACGAGCGGTACTTC.

This clonotype was observed at least ten times. This chain connects TRBV7-9 to TRBJ2-5; tentative D call: TRBD2 (5 bases). The germline V gene encodes CDR1 SEHNR and CDR2 FQNEAQ (reference sequence). V gave up 5 bases and J gave up 2 bases, with 15 bases separating them. CDR3 length: 15 residues. The CDR3 protein is CASSPREGLQETQYF. CDR3 in DNA: TGTGCCAGCAGCCCTAGAGAGGGTTTACAAGAGACCCAGTACTTC.

About this clonotype: One end of the junction varies from germline; a read error may be responsible. The genes are TRBV11-2 and TRBJ2-6; tentatively, D is TRBD2 (6 bases). CDR1 and CDR2 from the germline V gene are SGHAT and FQNNGV. CDR3 length: 21 residues. The DNA for the CDR3 is TGTGCCAGCAGCATGGGGGGAGGCAAGGGCATTTCCCTCTCTGGGGTCAACGTCCTGACTTTC. It specifies CASSMGGGKGISLSGVNVLTF.

As regards this clonotype: An end of the junction differs from the germline gene, which may be a read error. The chain carries TRBV11-2 and TRBJ2-1; 8 positions match TRBD2. The CDR3 is made up of 15 amino acids. In germline, CDR1 is SGHAT, CDR2 FQNNGV. The CDR3, as DNA: TGTGTCAGCAGCCCGGGACTAGTGGGGCCCAATGAGCAGTTCTTC. Amino acids: CVSSPGLVGPNEQFF.

This clonotype was counted a few times. The conserved final phenylalanine or tryptophan is absent from the CDR3, which likely points to a read error. No DNA is shown, since the ends of the CDR3 on it are uncertain; the CDR3 is the one TCRdb lists. The gene calls are TRBV14 and TRBJ2-1; the table's D call of TRBD2 was not tested on the DNA. Counting both end residues, the CDR3 totals 16 amino acids. Germline loops: CDR1 SGHDN, CDR2 FVKESK. CDR3 region: CASSAVAGWVNNEQLY.

This sequence joins TRBV2 and TRBJ2-2; possibly TRBD1 for D (5 bases). Germline V gives CDR1 SNHLY, CDR2 FYNNEI. This CDR3 is 15 amino acids long. The V and J ends lost 9 bases and 0 bases respectively, with 14 bases between them. The CDR3 DNA is TGTGCCAGTAACTCGACAGTCTCGAACACCGGGGAGCTGTTTTTT. Its protein product is CASNSTVSNTGELFF.

Worth noting for this clonotype: At one boundary the junction diverges from the germline segment, which might be a read error. The chain couples TRBV28 to TRBJ2-3; a possible D gene is TRBD1 (5 bases). CDR1 is MDHEN and CDR2 is SYDVKM in the germline V gene. The CDR3 totals 14 residues. As DNA, the CDR3 is TGTGTCAGCAGTCAGGGTGGTAGCACAGATACGCGGTATTTT. This codes for CVSSQGGSTDTRYF.

This clonotype showed up just once. Because the CDR3 is missing its conserved closing phenylalanine or tryptophan, this is likely a read error. The chain combines TRBV2 with TRBJ2-2; D perhaps matches TRBD1 (6 bases). The V gene lost 4 bases and the J gene lost 8 bases, with 14 bases spanning the gap. This CDR3 region has 14 residues. Germline V gene data show CDR1 as SNHLY and CDR2 as FYNNEI. The CDR3: CASSGMGAPGELFS. DNA of the CDR3: TGTGCCAGCAGTGGTATGGGGGCGCCTGGGGAGCTGTTTTCT.